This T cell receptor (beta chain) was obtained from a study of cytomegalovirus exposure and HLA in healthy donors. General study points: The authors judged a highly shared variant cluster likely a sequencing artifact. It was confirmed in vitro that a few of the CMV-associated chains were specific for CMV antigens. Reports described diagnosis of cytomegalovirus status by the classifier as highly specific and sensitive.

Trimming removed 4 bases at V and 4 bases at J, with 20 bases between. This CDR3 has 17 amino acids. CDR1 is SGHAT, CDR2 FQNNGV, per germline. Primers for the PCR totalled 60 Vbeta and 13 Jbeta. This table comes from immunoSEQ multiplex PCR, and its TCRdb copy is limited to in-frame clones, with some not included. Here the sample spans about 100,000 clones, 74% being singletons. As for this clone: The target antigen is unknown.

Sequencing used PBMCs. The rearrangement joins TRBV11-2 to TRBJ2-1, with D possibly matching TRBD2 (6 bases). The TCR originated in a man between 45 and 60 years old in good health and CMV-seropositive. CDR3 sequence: CASSSLSRAGPYNEQFF. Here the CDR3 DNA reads TGTGCCAGCAGCTCTTTATCCAGGGCGGGACCGTACAATGAGCAGTTCTTC.